Below are 2 T cell receptor beta chains sequenced from a single sample in a study of CD8+ T cells in alopecia areata. Sequencing relied on a cDNA template that was reverse transcribed from extracted RNA. Clones were sequenced by immunoSEQ multiplex PCR, and TCRdb holds only the in-frame ones, with some missing. Among 170,000 or so clones, roughly 59% were seen once, and the ten largest hold 1.7%. The sequenced sample was CD4+ T cells sorted from blood, obtained at week 0. Receptor source: a human donor with alopecia areata.

This chain joins TRBV19 and TRBJ2-7; D is perhaps TRBD1 or TRBD2 (5 bases each). The CDR3 extends over 13 amino acids. The germline V gene encodes CDR1 LNHDA and CDR2 SQIVND (reference sequence). V dropped 6 bases and J dropped 3 bases, with 12 bases sitting between them. CDR3 DNA sequence: TGTGCCAGTAGCATCCGGGGCAACTACGAGCAGTACTTC. Its protein product is CASSIRGNYEQYF.

This clone has only a few counts. The V and J genes are TRBV29-1 and TRBJ2-2; D not resolved. CDR3 length equals 11 residues. CDR1 SQVTM and CDR2 ANQGSEA come from the germline V gene. Trimming pared 4 bases from V and 7 bases from J, leaving 7 bases between. CDR3 region: CSVGFNGELFF. For the CDR3, the DNA is TGCAGCGTTGGGTTTAACGGGGAGCTGTTTTTT.